This is a list of T cell receptor beta chains from one sample in a study of OX40 agonist ivuxolimab in advanced cancers. Generated by immunoSEQ multiplex PCR, the TCRdb table keeps only in-frame clones and is missing some. The repertoire includes some 76,000 clones, about 94% of them detected once, and more than 7.5% sits in the top ten. Source: CD4+ or CD8+ T cells sorted from blood, taken in a trial of the OX40 agonist ivuxolimab. Every receptor here comes from an adult with an advanced solid tumor such as melanoma, head and neck, liver or kidney cancer. Each CDR3 is given with its conserved first and last residue. D genes are given only for firm matches. The size entry is marked missing in some rows and otherwise reads once, few, many or a size class.

v_call: TRBV14
clone_size: .
j_call: TRBJ1-1
d_call: .
cdr3_aa: CASSQDGRLSADTEAFF
cdr3_nt: TGTGCCAGCAGCCAAGACGGCAGGTTGTCGGCGGACACTGAAGCTTTCTTT

v_call: TRBV13
clone_size: once
j_call: TRBJ2-7
d_call: .
cdr3_aa: CASSLGVSTITYEQYF
cdr3_nt: TGTGCCAGCAGCTTGGGAGTCAGCACTATAACCTACGAGCAGTACTTC

v_call: TRBV9
clone_size: few
j_call: TRBJ1-1
d_call: .
cdr3_aa: CASSVAFHTEGDTEAFF
cdr3_nt: TGTGCCAGCAGCGTAGCTTTTCATACCGAGGGGGACACTGAAGCTTTCTTT

v_call: TRBV9
clone_size: .
j_call: TRBJ2-1
d_call: TRBD2
cdr3_aa: CASSVEAGGSNEQFF
cdr3_nt: TGTGCCAGCAGCGTAGAAGCGGGGGGAAGCAATGAGCAGTTCTTC

v_call: TRBV27
clone_size: .
j_call: TRBJ2-2
d_call: TRBD1
cdr3_aa: CASSFLGQGGIGELFF
cdr3_nt: TGTGCCAGCAGTTTTTTGGGACAGGGCGGCATCGGGGAGCTGTTTTTT

v_call: TRBV27
clone_size: .
j_call: TRBJ1-2
d_call: .
cdr3_aa: CASTERTGSNYGYTF
cdr3_nt: TGTGCCAGCACCGAAAGGACCGGCTCTAACTATGGCTACACCTTC

v_call: TRBV6-1
clone_size: .
j_call: TRBJ1-5
d_call: .
cdr3_aa: CASSEGQGRDGAYYSNQPQHF
cdr3_nt: TGTGCCAGCAGTGAAGGCCAGGGGAGGGATGGGGCATATTATAGCAATCAGCCCCAGCATTTT

v_call: TRBV30
clone_size: .
j_call: TRBJ2-7
d_call: .
cdr3_aa: CAWSVSLGGSLPYEQYF
cdr3_nt: TGTGCCTGGAGTGTAAGTCTAGGTGGATCGCTCCCCTACGAGCAGTACTTC

v_call: TRBV27
clone_size: .
j_call: TRBJ2-7
d_call: .
cdr3_aa: CASSFGQIYEQYF
cdr3_nt: TGTGCCAGCAGTTTCGGACAGATCTACGAGCAGTACTTC

v_call: TRBV5-1
clone_size: .
j_call: TRBJ2-7
d_call: TRBD2
cdr3_aa: CASSLGSGGPPYEQYF
cdr3_nt: TGCGCCAGCAGCTTGGGGAGCGGGGGACCCCCCTACGAGCAGTACTTC

v_call: TRBV7-9
clone_size: few
j_call: TRBJ1-1
d_call: .
cdr3_aa: CASSLGGSEAFF
cdr3_nt: TGTGCCAGCAGCTTAGGGGGGTCCGAAGCTTTCTTT

v_call: TRBV29-1
clone_size: .
j_call: TRBJ2-1
d_call: .
cdr3_aa: CSVVTLYNEQFF
cdr3_nt: TGCAGCGTTGTGACCCTCTACAATGAGCAGTTCTTC

v_call: TRBV5-1
clone_size: .
j_call: TRBJ1-2
d_call: .
cdr3_aa: CASSEEGVKWYGYTF
cdr3_nt: TGCGCCAGCAGCGAGGAGGGGGTAAAGTGGTATGGCTACACCTTC

v_call: TRBV10-3
clone_size: .
j_call: TRBJ2-7
d_call: .
cdr3_aa: CAISEGGFYEQYF
cdr3_nt: TGTGCCATCAGTGAGGGGGGATTCTACGAGCAGTACTTC

v_call: TRBV11-2
clone_size: .
j_call: TRBJ2-3
d_call: .
cdr3_aa: CASSLFLASSTDTQYF
cdr3_nt: TGTGCCAGCAGCTTATTCCTAGCGAGTAGCACAGATACGCAGTATTTT

v_call: TRBV4-1
clone_size: few
j_call: TRBJ1-1
d_call: .
cdr3_aa: CASSQDVGNTEAFF
cdr3_nt: TGCGCCAGCAGCCAAGATGTTGGGAACACTGAAGCTTTCTTT

v_call: TRBV4-1
clone_size: once
j_call: TRBJ1-1
d_call: TRBD1
cdr3_aa: CASSPYAGGGRSVNTEAFF
cdr3_nt: TGCGCCAGCAGCCCCTATGCTGGAGGGGGCAGATCGGTGAACACTGAAGCTTTCTTT

v_call: TRBV29-1
clone_size: .
j_call: TRBJ2-3
d_call: TRBD1
cdr3_aa: CSVDQGATTDTQYF
cdr3_nt: TGCAGCGTTGATCAGGGGGCTACCACAGATACGCAGTATTTT

v_call: TRBV11-2
clone_size: .
j_call: TRBJ2-1
d_call: .
cdr3_aa: CAGSPDWDNEQFF
cdr3_nt: TGTGCCGGCAGCCCGGACTGGGACAATGAGCAGTTCTTC

v_call: TRBV7-8
clone_size: .
j_call: TRBJ1-1
d_call: .
cdr3_aa: CASSLHRAGGTEAFF
cdr3_nt: TGTGCCAGCAGCTTACACAGGGCGGGGGGCACTGAAGCTTTCTTT

v_call: TRBV5-1
clone_size: .
j_call: TRBJ1-4
d_call: TRBD1
cdr3_aa: CASSLAVDRGTTNEKLFF
cdr3_nt: TGCGCCAGCAGCTTGGCCGTGGACAGGGGCACAACTAATGAAAAACTGTTTTTT

v_call: TRBV6-5
clone_size: .
j_call: TRBJ2-1
d_call: .
cdr3_aa: CASSFDSHNEQFF
cdr3_nt: TGTGCCAGCAGTTTCGACAGCCACAATGAGCAGTTCTTC

v_call: TRBV5-1
clone_size: once
j_call: TRBJ1-2
d_call: .
cdr3_aa: CASSLASAGWGLNYGYTF
cdr3_nt: TGCGCCAGCAGCTTGGCGTCGGCAGGATGGGGGTTAAACTATGGCTACACCTTC

v_call: TRBV27
clone_size: .
j_call: TRBJ2-2
d_call: .
cdr3_aa: CASSLLNPNTGELFF
cdr3_nt: TGTGCCAGCAGTTTACTAAACCCGAATACCGGGGAGCTGTTTTTT

v_call: TRBV9
clone_size: .
j_call: TRBJ1-6
d_call: TRBD1
cdr3_aa: CASSAWDSVNSPLHF
cdr3_nt: TGTGCCAGCAGCGCCTGGGACAGCGTTAATTCACCCCTCCACTTT

v_call: TRBV6-5
clone_size: .
j_call: TRBJ2-7
d_call: .
cdr3_aa: CASSYDVNTYEQYF
cdr3_nt: TGTGCCAGCAGTTACGACGTGAACACCTACGAGCAGTACTTC

v_call: TRBV4-1
clone_size: .
j_call: TRBJ1-4
d_call: .
cdr3_aa: CASGAGISEKLFF
cdr3_nt: TGCGCCAGCGGGGCGGGGATTAGTGAAAAACTGTTTTTT

v_call: TRBV6-5
clone_size: .
j_call: TRBJ1-5
d_call: .
cdr3_aa: CATRGEDYQPQHF
cdr3_nt: TGTGCCACCCGGGGGGAGGATTATCAGCCCCAGCATTTT

v_call: TRBV15
clone_size: .
j_call: TRBJ2-7
d_call: .
cdr3_aa: CATSVDRFEQYF
cdr3_nt: TGTGCCACCAGCGTTGACAGGTTCGAGCAGTACTTC